The 31 T cell receptor beta chains below come from one sample, sequenced in a study of T cells expressing NK-cell markers. Reprocessing the 5' RACE reads, TCRdb reports a single entry for every CDR3 protein and omits DNA. The sample totals 300,000 to 500,000 distinct CDR3 sequences. The sequenced sample consisted of blood T cells: a sorted CD56 or NKG2C T cell subset, CD4+ or CD8+ T cells, or bulk PBMC T cells (not recorded which). Source of these receptors: a woman aged 50 to 60 in good health.

The rearrangement uses TRBV28 and TRBJ2-5; no DNA is available, so the TRBD1 call from TCRdb remains unchecked. Germline CDR1 and CDR2: MDHEN and SYDVKM. The length of the CDR3 is 14 residues. This CDR3 reads CASSFRDYQETQYF.

The chain has TRBV20-1 and TRBJ1-5; TCRdb calls TRBD1, which cannot be checked without DNA. The CDR3 sequence is 16 residues long. CDR1 and CDR2 (germline): DFQATT, SNEGSKA (reference sequence). CDR3 loop: CSARDMQGVFNQPQHF.

The V gene is TRBV4-2, the J gene TRBJ1-2; TCRdb outputs TRBD1, but without DNA this stays unchecked. The germline V gene has CDR1 LGHNA and CDR2 YNFKEQ. This CDR3 contains 15 residues. The CDR3 loop reads CASSQDLAGNYGYTF.

The V and J genes are TRBV30 and TRBJ1-5. Looked up from germline, CDR1 is GTSNPN and CDR2 is SVGIG (reference sequence). CDR3 length: 15 residues. The CDR3 sequence is CAWSVEGISNQPQHF.

The genes are TRBV5-1 and TRBJ2-3; TCRdb designates TRBD2, a call that cannot be tested without DNA. The CDR3 runs to 16 residues. Germline V lookup: CDR1 SGHRS, CDR2 YFSETQ. The CDR3 protein is CASSLEAAGIGDMQYF.

This sequence joins TRBV4-2 and TRBJ2-5. Germline CDR1 and CDR2: LGHNA and YNFKEQ. The CDR3 has 16 amino acids. CDR3 sequence reads: CASSQVGRHRQETQYF.

The rearrangement uses TRBV7-6 and TRBJ1-6; TCRdb picks TRBD1, but there is no DNA to check that call. The CDR3 sequence is 15 residues long. Germline V lookup: CDR1 SGHVS, CDR2 FNYEAQ. The CDR3: CASSLSGGLIAPLHF.

The rearrangement uses TRBV7-8 and TRBJ1-1. CDR3 length equals 13 residues. Looked up from germline, CDR1 is SGHVS and CDR2 is FQNEAQ. The CDR3 loop is CASFPDMNTEAFF. Full variable domain (outside the CDR3, taken from reference TRBV7-8 and TRBJ1-1): GAGVSQSPRYKVAKRGQDVALRCDPISGHVSLFWYQQALGQGPEFLTYFQNEAQLDKSGLPSDRFFAERPEGSVSTLKIQRTQQEDSAVYLCASFPDMNTEAFFGQGTRLTVV.

The V call is TRBV2, the J call TRBJ2-1; checking the TCRdb D call of TRBD2 is not possible without DNA. Germline-derived CDR1 and CDR2 are SNHLY and FYNNEI. The CDR3 covers 16 residues. CDR3: CASSESGLAYANEQFF.

J is TRBJ2-1 and V is TRBV15. The CDR3 extends over 13 amino acids. Germline CDR1 and CDR2: LNHNV and YYDKDF (reference sequence). CDR3 in amino acids: CATSRGDDPEQFF.

CDR3 sequence: CASSSLGRASGRTDTQYF. The V and J genes are TRBV7-8 and TRBJ2-3; TCRdb's D call of TRBD2 is untestable without DNA. The germline CDR1 and CDR2 sequences are SGHVS and FQNEAQ. This CDR3 is 18 amino acids long.

J is TRBJ1-3 and V is TRBV12-3 or TRBV12-4; the D gene TCRdb calls, TRBD1, cannot be checked with no DNA. The CDR3 has 14 residues. The CDR3: CASGRWGGRNTIYF.

The chain recombines TRBV12-3 or TRBV12-4 with TRBJ2-5; the TRBD2 assignment by TCRdb is unverifiable without DNA. This CDR3 contains 14 residues. The CDR3 region is CASTLREGRETQYF.

V gene TRBV3-1 combines with J gene TRBJ2-1; TCRdb lists TRBD1, though no DNA is available to test this call. CDR1 and CDR2 from the germline V gene are LGHDT and YNNKEL (reference sequence). This CDR3 comprises 16 residues. The CDR3 loop is CASSQVGGSSYNEQFF.

The CDR3: CSARDVPLNEQFF. J is TRBJ2-1 and V is TRBV20-1. Germline CDR1 DFQATT, CDR2 SNEGSKA (reference sequence). This CDR3 region has 13 residues.

V and J are TRBV7-6 and TRBJ2-6. The CDR3 is 14 amino acids. Germline V gives CDR1 SGHVS, CDR2 FNYEAQ. The CDR3 loop reads CASSRGSGANVLTF. The full variable domain, with the rest looked up from reference TRBV7-6 and TRBJ2-6, is GAGVSQSPRYKVTKRGQDVALRCDPISGHVSLYWYRQALGQGPEFLTYFNYEAQQDKSGLPNDRFSAERPEGSISTLTIQRTEQRDSAMYRCASSRGSGANVLTFGAGSRLTVL.

J is TRBJ2-1 and V is TRBV11-2; TCRdb returns TRBD2, unconfirmable since there is no DNA. CDR3 length: 14 amino acids. CDR1 SGHAT and CDR2 FQNNGV come from the germline V gene. The CDR3 here is CASSSGLAGRRQFF. Full variable domain (missing parts from reference TRBV11-2 and TRBJ2-1): EAGVAQSPRYKIIEKRQSVAFWCNPISGHATLYWYQQILGQGPKLLIQFQNNGVVDDSQLPKDRFSAERLKGVDSTLKIQPAKLEDSAVYLCASSSGLAGRRQFFGPGTRLTVL.

This rearrangement joins TRBV5-5 to TRBJ2-2; TCRdb's D call of TRBD2 is untestable without DNA. Germline V CDR1 and CDR2: SGHKS, YYEKEE (reference sequence). This CDR3 region has 19 residues. CDR3 in amino acids: CASSSISVLAGTNTGELFF.

The chain employs TRBV12-3 or TRBV12-4 and TRBJ2-7; absent DNA, TCRdb's TRBD2 call cannot be checked. CDR3 size: 15 residues. This CDR3 is CASSRYKTRGGEQYF.

V gene TRBV7-6 combines with J gene TRBJ1-3. Per germline, CDR1 SGHVS and CDR2 FNYEAQ. The CDR3 sequence is 15 residues long. CDR3 protein: CASSFQATPGNTIYF.

The chain carries TRBV7-9 and TRBJ2-1; the D gene TCRdb calls, TRBD1, cannot be checked with no DNA. Per germline, CDR1 SEHNR and CDR2 FQNEAQ (reference sequence). CDR3 length: 15 residues. The chain's CDR3 is CARTKGPNHGDEQFF.

V and J are TRBV6-2 or TRBV6-3 and TRBJ2-1; TCRdb picks TRBD2, but there is no DNA to check that call. The CDR3 consists of 14 residues. Germline CDR1 MNHEY, CDR2 SVGEGT. CDR3 sequence: CASRLAMVDNEQFF.

The gene calls are TRBV3-1 and TRBJ2-3. Germline CDR1 reads LGHDT; CDR2 reads YNNKEL (reference sequence). The CDR3 runs 14 residues. The CDR3: CASSPDPLTDTQYF.

The V and J genes are TRBV28 and TRBJ2-4; no DNA is available, so the TRBD1 call from TCRdb remains unchecked. Germline-derived CDR1 and CDR2 are MDHEN and SYDVKM. This CDR3 comprises 14 residues. The CDR3 sequence: CASSYGTGVDIQYF.

V and J are TRBV20-1 and TRBJ1-1; TCRdb's D gene call, TRBD1, goes unchecked for lack of DNA. Germline CDR1 is DFQATT and CDR2 is SNEGSKA (reference sequence). The CDR3 spans 16 residues. CDR3: CSARAGRGLANTEAFF.

The gene calls are TRBV27 and TRBJ2-3; TCRdb gives TRBD2 as the D gene, but with no DNA this cannot be confirmed. The CDR3 loop spans 16 amino acids. Per the germline V gene, CDR1 is MNHEY and CDR2 is SMNVEV (reference sequence). CDR3 sequence reads: CASSLRRTSGRGKQYF.

The chain couples TRBV7-8 to TRBJ2-1; there is no DNA to check the TCRdb D call of TRBD2. Germline CDR1 and CDR2: SGHVS and FQNEAQ. The CDR3 has 15 amino acids. The CDR3 sequence: CASSQGLAGENEQFF.

The rearrangement links TRBV12-3 or TRBV12-4 to TRBJ1-6; TCRdb gives TRBD1 as the D gene, but with no DNA this cannot be confirmed. The CDR3 is 15 amino acids. The CDR3 sequence is CASSPSGSYNSPLHF.

The V call is TRBV2, the J call TRBJ1-2; TCRdb names TRBD1, which stays unverified in the absence of DNA. Looked up from germline, CDR1 is SNHLY and CDR2 is FYNNEI. The CDR3 runs to 15 residues. CDR3 residues: CASSEGRTGDYGYTF.

The chain employs TRBV2 and TRBJ1-2; checking the TCRdb D call of TRBD1 is not possible without DNA. The CDR3 runs to 15 residues. CDR1 and CDR2 (germline): SNHLY, FYNNEI. The CDR3 reads CASSEADLGVPGYTF.

CDR3 amino acids: CASSLAGGEGQYF. The rearrangement links TRBV14 to TRBJ2-7; TCRdb's D call, TRBD2, is unchecked because there is no DNA. Germline V gene data show CDR1 as SGHDN and CDR2 as FVKESK. The CDR3 has 13 amino acids.